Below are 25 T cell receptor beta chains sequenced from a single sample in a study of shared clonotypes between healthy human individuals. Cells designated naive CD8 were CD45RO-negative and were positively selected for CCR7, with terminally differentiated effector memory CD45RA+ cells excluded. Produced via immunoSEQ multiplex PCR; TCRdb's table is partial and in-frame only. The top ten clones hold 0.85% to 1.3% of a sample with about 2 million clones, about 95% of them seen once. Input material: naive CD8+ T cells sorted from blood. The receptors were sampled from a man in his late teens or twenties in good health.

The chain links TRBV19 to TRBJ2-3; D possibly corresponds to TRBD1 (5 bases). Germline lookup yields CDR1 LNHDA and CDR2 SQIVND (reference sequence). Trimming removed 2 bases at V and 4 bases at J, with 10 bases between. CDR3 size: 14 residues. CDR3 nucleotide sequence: TGTGCCAGTAGTATAAAAGAAGGGGCAGATACGCAGTATTTT. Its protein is CASSIKEGADTQYF.

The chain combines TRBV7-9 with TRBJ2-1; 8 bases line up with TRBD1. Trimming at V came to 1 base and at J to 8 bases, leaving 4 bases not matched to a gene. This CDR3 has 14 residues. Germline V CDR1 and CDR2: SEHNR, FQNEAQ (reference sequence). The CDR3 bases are TGTGCCAGCAGCTTAGGGACAGGGAATGATGAGCAGTTCTTC. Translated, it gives CASSLGTGNDEQFF.

The CDR3, as DNA: TGTGCCAGCAGTGAACAGGGACTAGCGGGAGACGAGCAGTACTTC. It encodes CASSEQGLAGDEQYF. This chain uses TRBV6-1 with TRBJ2-7; 14 bases align to TRBD2. Germline assignment: CDR1 MNHNS and CDR2 SASEGT. V gave up 2 bases and J gave up 5 bases; unmatched junction bases: 2. CDR3 size: 15 residues.

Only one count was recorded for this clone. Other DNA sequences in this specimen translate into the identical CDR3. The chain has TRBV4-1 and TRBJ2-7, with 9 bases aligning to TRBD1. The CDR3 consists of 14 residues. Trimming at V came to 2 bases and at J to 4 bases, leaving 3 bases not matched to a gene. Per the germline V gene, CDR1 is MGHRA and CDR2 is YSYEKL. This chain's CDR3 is CASSQRQGEYEQYF. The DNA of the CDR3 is TGCGCCAGCAGCCAACGACAGGGGGAGTACGAGCAGTACTTC.

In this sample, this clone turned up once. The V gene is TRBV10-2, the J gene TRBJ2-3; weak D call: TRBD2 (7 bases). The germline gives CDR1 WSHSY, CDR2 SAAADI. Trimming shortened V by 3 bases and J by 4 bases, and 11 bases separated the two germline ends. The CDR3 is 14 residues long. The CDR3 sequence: CASSDRGGADTQYF. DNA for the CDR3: TGCGCCAGCAGTGATAGGGGGGGGGCAGATACGCAGTATTTT.

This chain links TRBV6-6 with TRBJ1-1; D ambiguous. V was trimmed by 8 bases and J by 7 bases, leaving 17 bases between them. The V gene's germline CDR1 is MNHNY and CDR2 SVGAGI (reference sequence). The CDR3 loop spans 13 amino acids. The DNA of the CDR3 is TGTGCCAGCGGTTCTCATCGGTTGGATGAAGCTTTCTTT. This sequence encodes CASGSHRLDEAFF.

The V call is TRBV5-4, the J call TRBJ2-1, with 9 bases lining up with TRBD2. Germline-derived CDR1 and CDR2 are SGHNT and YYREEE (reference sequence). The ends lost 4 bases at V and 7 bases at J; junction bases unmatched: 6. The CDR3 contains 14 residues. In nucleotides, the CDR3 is TGTGCCAGCAGCCCGACGGCGGGAGGGAATGAGCAGTTCTTC. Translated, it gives CASSPTAGGNEQFF.

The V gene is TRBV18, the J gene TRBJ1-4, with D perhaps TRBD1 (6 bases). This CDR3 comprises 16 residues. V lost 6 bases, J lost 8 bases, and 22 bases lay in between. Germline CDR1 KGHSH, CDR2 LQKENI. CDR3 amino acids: CASSHASGGPGEKLFF. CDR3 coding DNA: TGTGCCAGCTCTCATGCCTCCGGGGGGCCGGGCGAAAAACTGTTTTTT.

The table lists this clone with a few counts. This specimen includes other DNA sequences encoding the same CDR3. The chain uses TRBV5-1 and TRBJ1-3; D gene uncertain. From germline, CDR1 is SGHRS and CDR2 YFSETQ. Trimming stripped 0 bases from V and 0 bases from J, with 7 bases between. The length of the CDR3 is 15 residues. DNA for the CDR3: TGCGCCAGCAGCTTGGACAGAAACTCTGGAAACACCATATATTTT. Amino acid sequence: CASSLDRNSGNTIYF.

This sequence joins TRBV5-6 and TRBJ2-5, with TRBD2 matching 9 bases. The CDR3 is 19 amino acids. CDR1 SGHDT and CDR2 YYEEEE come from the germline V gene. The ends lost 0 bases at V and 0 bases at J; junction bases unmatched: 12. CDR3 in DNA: TGTGCCAGCAGCTTGGGCGGGAGGGCCAAACTAGGGTACCAAGAGACCCAGTACTTC. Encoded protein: CASSLGGRAKLGYQETQYF.

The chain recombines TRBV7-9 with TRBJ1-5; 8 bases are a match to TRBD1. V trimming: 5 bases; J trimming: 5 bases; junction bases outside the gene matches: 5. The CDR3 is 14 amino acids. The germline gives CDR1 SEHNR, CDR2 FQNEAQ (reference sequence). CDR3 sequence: CASSPGTGHQPQHF. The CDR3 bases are TGTGCCAGCAGCCCCGGGACAGGTCATCAGCCCCAGCATTTT. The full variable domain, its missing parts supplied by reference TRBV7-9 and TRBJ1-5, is DTGVSQNPRHKITKRGQNVTFRCDPISEHNRLYWYRQTLGQGPEFLTYFQNEAQLEKSRLLSDRFSAERPKGSFSTLEIQRTEQGDSAMYLCASSPGTGHQPQHFGDGTRLSIL.

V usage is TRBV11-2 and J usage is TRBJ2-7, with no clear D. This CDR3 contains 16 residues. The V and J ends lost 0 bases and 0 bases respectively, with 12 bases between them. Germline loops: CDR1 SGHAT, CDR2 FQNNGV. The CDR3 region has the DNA TGTGCCAGCAGCTTAGATCGGAGAAGCCTCTCCTACGAGCAGTACTTC. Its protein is CASSLDRRSLSYEQYF.

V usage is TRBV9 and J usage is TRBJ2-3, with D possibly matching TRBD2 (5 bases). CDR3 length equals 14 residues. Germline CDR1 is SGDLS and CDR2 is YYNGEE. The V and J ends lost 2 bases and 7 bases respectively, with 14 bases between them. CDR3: CASSVGVLAYTQYF. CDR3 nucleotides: TGTGCCAGCAGCGTCGGGGTCTTGGCATATACGCAGTATTTT.

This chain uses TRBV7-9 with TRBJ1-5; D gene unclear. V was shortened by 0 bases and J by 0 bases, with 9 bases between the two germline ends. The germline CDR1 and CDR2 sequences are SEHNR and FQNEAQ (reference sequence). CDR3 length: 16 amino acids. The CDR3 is CASSLAAGYSNQPQHF. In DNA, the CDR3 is TGTGCCAGCAGCTTAGCGGCGGGTTATAGCAATCAGCCCCAGCATTTT.

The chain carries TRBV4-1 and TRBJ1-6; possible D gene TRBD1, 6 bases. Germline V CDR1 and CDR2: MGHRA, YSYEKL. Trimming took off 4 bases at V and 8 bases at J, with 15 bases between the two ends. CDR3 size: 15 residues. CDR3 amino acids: CASSLLQGFDSPLHF. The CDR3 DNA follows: TGCGCCAGCAGCCTACTACAGGGCTTCGATTCACCCCTCCACTTT.

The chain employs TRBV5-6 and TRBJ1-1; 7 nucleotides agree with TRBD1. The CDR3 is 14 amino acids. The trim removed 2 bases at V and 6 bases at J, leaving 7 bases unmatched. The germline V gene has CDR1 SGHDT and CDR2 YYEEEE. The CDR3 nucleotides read TGTGCCAGCAGCTTACAGGGGATGTTGGCTGAAGCTTTCTTT. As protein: CASSLQGMLAEAFF.

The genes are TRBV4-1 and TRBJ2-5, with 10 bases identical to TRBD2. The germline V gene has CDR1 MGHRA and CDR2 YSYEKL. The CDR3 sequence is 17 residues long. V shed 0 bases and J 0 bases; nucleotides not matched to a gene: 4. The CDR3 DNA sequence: TGCGCCAGCAGCCAAGAAATTAGCGGGGGGCACCAAGAGACCCAGTACTTC. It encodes CASSQEISGGHQETQYF.

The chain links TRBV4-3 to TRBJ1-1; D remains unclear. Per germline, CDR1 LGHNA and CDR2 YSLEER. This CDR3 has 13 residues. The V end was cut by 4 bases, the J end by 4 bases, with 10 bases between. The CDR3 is CASSPGMGTEAFF. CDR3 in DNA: TGCGCCAGCAGCCCCGGTATGGGCACTGAAGCTTTCTTT.

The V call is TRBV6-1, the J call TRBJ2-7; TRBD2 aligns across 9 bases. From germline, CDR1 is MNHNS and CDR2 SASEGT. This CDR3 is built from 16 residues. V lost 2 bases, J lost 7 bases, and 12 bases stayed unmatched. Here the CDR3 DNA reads TGTGCCAGCAGTGAAAGCCCCGCGGGGGGGCCTTGGGAGCAGTACTTC. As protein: CASSESPAGGPWEQYF.

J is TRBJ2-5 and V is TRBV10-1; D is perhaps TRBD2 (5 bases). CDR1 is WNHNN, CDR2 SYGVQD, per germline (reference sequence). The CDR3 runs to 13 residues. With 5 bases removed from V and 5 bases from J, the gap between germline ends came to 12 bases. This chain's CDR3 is CASSPGIVETQYF. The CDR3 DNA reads TGCGCCAGCAGTCCCGGGATAGTTGAGACCCAGTACTTC.

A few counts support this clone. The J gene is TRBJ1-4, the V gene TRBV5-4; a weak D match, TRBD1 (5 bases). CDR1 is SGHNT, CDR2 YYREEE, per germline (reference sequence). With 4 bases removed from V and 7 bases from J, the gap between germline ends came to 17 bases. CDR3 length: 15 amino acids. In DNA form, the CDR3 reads TGTGCCAGCAGCCGGACACTCTCCGGAGGTGAAAAACTGTTTTTT. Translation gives CASSRTLSGGEKLFF.

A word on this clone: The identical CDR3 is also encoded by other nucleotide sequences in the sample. The CDR3 DNA reads TGTGCCAGCAGCGTAGTTCCAAGCGGGGGGTTGAATGAGCAGTTCTTC. Encoded protein: CASSVVPSGGLNEQFF. The chain couples TRBV9 to TRBJ2-1; the match to TRBD2 covers 9 bases. This CDR3 contains 16 residues. In germline, CDR1 is SGDLS, CDR2 YYNGEE. V shed 0 bases and J 7 bases; nucleotides not matched to a gene: 8. The variable domain in full, with the rest retrieved from reference TRBV9 and TRBJ2-1, is DSGVTQTPKHLITATGQRVTLRCSPRSGDLSVYWYQQSLDQGLQFLIQYYNGEERAKGNILERFSAQQFPDLHSELNLSSLELGDSALYFCASSVVPSGGLNEQFFGPGTRLTVL.

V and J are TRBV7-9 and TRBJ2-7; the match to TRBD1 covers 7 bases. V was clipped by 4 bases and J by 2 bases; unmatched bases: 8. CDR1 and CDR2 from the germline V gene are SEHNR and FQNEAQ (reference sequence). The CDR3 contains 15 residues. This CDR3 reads CASSWTWDRAYEQYF. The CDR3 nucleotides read TGTGCCAGCAGCTGGACGTGGGACAGAGCCTACGAGCAGTACTTC.

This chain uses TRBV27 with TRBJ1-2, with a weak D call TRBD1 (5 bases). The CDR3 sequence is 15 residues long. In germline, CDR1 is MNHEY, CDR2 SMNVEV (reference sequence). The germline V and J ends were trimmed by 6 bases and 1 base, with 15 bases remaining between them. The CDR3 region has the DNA TGTGCCAGCAGCGCTCATCCGGGACTTAACTATGGCTACACCTTC. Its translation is CASSAHPGLNYGYTF.

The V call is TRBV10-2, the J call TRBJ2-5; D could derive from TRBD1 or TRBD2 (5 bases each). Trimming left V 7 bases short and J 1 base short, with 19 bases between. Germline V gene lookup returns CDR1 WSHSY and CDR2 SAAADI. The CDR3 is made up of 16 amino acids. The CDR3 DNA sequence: TGCGCCAGCACGAGGGGTCCAGGCCCCTTCCAAGAGACCCAGTACTTC. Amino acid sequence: CASTRGPGPFQETQYF.